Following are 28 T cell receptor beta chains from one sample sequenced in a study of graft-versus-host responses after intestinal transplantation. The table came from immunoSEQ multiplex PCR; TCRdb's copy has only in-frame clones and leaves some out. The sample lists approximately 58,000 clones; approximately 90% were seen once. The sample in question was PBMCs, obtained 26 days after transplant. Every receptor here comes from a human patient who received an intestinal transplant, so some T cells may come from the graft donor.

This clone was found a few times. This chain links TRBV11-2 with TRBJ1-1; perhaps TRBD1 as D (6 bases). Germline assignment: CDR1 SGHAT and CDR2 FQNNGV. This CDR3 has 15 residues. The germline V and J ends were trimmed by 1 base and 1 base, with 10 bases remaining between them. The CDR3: CASSLVGGANTEAFF. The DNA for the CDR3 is TGTGCCAGCAGCTTAGTAGGGGGGGCGAACACTGAAGCTTTCTTT.

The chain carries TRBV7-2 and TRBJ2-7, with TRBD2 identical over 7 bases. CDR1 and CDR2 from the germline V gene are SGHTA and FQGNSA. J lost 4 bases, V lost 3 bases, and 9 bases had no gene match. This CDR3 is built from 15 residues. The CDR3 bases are TGTGCCAGCAGCTTTCAGTCTAGCGGAGGATACGAGCAGTACTTC. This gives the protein CASSFQSSGGYEQYF. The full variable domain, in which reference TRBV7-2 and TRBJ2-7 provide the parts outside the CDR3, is GAGVSQSPSNKVTEKGKDVELRCDPISGHTALYWYRQSLGQGLEFLIYFQGNSAPDKSGLPSDRFSAERTGGSVSTLTIQRTQQEDSAVYLCASSFQSSGGYEQYFGPGTRLTVT.

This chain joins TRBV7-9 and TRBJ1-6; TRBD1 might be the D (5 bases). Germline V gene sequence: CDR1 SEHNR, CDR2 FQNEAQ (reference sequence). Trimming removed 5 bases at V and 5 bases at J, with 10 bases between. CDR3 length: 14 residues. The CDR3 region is CASSRTPDNSPLHF. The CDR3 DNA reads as TGTGCCAGCAGCCGGACACCGGATAATTCACCCCTCCACTTT.

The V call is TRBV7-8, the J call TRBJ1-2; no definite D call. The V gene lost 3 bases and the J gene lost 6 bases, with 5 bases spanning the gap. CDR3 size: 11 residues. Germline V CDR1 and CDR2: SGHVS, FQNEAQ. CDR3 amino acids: CASSLRDGYTF. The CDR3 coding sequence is TGTGCCAGCAGCTTGCGGGATGGCTACACCTTC.

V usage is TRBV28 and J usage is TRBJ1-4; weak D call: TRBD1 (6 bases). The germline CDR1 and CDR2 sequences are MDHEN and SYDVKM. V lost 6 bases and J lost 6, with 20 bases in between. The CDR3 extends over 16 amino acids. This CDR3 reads CASSPLANRADEKLFF. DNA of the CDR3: TGTGCCAGCAGCCCCCTCGCCAACAGGGCCGATGAAAAACTGTTTTTT.

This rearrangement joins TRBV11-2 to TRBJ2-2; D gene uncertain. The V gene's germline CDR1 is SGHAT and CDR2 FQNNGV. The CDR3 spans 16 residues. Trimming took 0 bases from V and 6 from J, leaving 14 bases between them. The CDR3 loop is CASSLDIILRAGELFF. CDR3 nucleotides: TGTGCCAGCAGCTTAGATATTATTCTCCGGGCCGGGGAGCTGTTTTTT.

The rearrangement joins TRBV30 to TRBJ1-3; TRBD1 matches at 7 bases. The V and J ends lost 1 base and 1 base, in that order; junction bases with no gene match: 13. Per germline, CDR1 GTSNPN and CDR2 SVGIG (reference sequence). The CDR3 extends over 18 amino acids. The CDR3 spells CAWSGRDRKFQSGNTIYF. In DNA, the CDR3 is TGTGCCTGGAGTGGCCGGGACAGAAAATTTCAGTCTGGAAACACCATATATTTT.

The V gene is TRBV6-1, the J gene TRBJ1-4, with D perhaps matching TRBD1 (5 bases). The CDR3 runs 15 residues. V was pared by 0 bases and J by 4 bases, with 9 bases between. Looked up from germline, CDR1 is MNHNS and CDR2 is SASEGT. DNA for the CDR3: TGTGCCAGCAGTGAAGCCCCAGGGCTTAATGAAAAACTGTTTTTT. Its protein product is CASSEAPGLNEKLFF.

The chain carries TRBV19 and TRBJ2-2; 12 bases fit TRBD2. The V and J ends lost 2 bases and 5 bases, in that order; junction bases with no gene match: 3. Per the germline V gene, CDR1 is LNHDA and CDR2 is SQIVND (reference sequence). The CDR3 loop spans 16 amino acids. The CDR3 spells CASSISLAGGTGELFF. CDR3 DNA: TGTGCCAGTAGTATATCTCTAGCGGGAGGGACCGGGGAGCTGTTTTTT.

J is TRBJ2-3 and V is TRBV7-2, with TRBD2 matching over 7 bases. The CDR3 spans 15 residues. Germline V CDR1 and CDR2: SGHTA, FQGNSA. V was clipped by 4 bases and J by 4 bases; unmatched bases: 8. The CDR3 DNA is TGTGCCAGCAGCTCCGGGGGAGGGTTCTCAGATACGCAGTATTTT. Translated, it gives CASSSGGGFSDTQYF.

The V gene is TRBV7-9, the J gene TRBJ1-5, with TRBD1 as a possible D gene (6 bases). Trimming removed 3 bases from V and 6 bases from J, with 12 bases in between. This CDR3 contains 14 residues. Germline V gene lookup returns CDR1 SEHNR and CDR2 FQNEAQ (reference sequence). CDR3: CASSFGGPGQPQHF. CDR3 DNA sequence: TGTGCCAGCAGCTTCGGGGGGCCGGGTCAGCCCCAGCATTTT.

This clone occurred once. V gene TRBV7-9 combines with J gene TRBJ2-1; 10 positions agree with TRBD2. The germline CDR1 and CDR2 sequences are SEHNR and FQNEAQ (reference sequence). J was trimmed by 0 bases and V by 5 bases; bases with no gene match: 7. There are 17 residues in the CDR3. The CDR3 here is CASSPASGGDSYNEQFF. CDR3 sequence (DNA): TGTGCCAGCAGCCCCGCAAGCGGGGGGGACTCCTACAATGAGCAGTTCTTC. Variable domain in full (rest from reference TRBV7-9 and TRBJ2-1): DTGVSQNPRHKITKRGQNVTFRCDPISEHNRLYWYRQTLGQGPEFLTYFQNEAQLEKSRLLSDRFSAERPKGSFSTLEIQRTEQGDSAMYLCASSPASGGDSYNEQFFGPGTRLTVL.

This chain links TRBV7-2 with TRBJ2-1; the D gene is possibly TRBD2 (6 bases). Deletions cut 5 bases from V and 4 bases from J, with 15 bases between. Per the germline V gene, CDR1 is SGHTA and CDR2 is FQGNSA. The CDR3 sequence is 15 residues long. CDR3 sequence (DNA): TGTGCCAGCAGCCACCGCCTCCGGGAGTACAATGAGCAGTTCTTC. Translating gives CASSHRLREYNEQFF.

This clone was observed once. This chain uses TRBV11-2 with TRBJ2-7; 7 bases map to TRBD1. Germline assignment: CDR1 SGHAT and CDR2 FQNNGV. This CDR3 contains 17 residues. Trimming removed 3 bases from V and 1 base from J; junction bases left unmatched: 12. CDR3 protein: CASSFPRDSGSSYEQYV. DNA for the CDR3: TGTGCCAGCAGCTTCCCCCGGGACAGCGGATCATCCTACGAGCAGTACGTC.

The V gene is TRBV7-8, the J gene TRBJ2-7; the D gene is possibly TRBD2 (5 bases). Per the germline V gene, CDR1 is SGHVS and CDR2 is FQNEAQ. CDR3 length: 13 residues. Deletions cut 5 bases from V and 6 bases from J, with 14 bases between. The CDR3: CASSGFFGSEQYV. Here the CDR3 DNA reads TGTGCCAGCAGCGGATTTTTTGGGAGCGAGCAGTACGTC.

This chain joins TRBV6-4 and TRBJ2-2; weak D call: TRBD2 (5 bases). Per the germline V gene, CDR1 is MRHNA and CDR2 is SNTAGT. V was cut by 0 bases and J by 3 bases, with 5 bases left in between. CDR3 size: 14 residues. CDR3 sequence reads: CASSDSSDTGELFF. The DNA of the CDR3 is TGTGCCAGCAGTGACTCTAGCGACACCGGGGAGCTGTTTTTT.

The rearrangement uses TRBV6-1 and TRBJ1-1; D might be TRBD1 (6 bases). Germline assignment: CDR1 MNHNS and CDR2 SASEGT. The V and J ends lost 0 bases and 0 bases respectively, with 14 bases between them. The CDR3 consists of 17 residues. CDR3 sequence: CASSEAGTGRMNTEAFF. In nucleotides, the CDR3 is TGTGCCAGCAGTGAAGCGGGTACAGGGCGCATGAACACTGAAGCTTTCTTT.

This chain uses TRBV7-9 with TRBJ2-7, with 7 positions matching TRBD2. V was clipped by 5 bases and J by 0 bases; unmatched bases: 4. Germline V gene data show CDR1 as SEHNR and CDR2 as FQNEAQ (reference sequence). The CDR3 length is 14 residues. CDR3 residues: CASSMGGSSYEQYV. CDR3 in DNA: TGTGCCAGCAGCATGGGGGGGAGCTCCTACGAGCAGTACGTC.

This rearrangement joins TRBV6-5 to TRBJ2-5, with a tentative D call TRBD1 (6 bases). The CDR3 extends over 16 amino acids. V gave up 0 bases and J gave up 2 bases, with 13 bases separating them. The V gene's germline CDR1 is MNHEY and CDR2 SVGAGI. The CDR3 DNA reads TGTGCCAGCAGTTACTCTCCGGGACAAGGGCAAGAGACCCAGTACTTC. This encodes CASSYSPGQGQETQYF.

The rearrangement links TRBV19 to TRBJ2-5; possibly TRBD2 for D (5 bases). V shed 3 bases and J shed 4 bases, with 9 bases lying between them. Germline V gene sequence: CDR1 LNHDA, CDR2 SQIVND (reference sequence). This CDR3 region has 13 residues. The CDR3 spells CASSIFGGETQYF. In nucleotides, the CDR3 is TGTGCCAGTAGTATCTTTGGAGGAGAGACCCAGTACTTC.

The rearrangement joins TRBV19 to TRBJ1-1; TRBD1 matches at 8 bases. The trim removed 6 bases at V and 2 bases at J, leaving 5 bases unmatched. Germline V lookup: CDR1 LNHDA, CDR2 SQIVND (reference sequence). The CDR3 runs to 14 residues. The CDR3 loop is CASSRGQGNTEAFF. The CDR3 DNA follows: TGTGCCAGTAGCCGCGGACAGGGAAACACTGAAGCTTTCTTT.

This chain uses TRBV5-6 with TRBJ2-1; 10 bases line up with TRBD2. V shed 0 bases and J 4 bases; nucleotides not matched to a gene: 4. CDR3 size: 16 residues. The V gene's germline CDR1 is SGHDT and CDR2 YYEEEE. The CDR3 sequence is CASSLGLAGIYNEQFF. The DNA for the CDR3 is TGTGCCAGCAGCTTGGGACTAGCGGGTATTTACAATGAGCAGTTCTTC.

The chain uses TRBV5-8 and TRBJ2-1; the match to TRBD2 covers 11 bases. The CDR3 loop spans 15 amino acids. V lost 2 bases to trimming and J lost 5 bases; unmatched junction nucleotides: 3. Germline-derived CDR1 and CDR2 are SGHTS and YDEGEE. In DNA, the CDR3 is TGTGCCAGCAGCTTCGGGACTAGCGGAGACAATGAGCAGTTCTTC. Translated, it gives CASSFGTSGDNEQFF.

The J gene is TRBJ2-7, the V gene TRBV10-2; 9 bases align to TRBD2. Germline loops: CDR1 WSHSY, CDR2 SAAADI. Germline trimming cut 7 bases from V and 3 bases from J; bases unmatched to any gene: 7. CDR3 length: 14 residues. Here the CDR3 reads CASIGLAGSYEQYF. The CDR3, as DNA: TGCGCCAGCATTGGGCTAGCGGGAAGCTACGAGCAGTACTTC.

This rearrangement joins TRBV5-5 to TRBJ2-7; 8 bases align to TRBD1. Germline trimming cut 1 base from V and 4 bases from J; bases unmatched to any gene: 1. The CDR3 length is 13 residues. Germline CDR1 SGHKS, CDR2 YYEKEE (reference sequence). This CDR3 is CASSLHRGYEQYV. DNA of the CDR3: TGTGCCAGCAGCTTGCACAGGGGGTACGAGCAGTACGTC.

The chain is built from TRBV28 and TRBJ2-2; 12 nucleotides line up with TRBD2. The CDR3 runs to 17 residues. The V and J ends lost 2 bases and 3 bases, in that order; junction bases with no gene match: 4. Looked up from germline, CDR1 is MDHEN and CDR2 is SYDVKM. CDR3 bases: TGTGCCAGCAGTTTAACTAGCGGGGGGCCTGACACCGGGGAGCTGTTTTTT. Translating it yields CASSLTSGGPDTGELFF.

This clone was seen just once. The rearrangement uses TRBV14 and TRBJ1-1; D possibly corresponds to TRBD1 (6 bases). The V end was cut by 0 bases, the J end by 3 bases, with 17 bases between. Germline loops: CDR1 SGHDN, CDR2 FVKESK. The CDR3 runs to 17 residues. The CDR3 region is CASSQEIEGVEDTEAFF. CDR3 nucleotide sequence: TGTGCCAGCAGCCAAGAGATTGAGGGGGTGGAGGACACTGAAGCTTTCTTT.

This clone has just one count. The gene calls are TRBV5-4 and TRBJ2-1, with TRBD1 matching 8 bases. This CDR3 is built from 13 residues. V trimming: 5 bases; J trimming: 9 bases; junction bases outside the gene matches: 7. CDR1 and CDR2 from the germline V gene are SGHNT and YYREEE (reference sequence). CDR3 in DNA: TGTGCCAGCAGGACGCCCGACAGGGGTGAGCAGTTCTTC. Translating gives CASRTPDRGEQFF.